A selection of T cell receptor beta chains follows, all from one sample in a study of low-dose radiotherapy and immunotherapy resistance in tumors. One entry per CDR3 protein results from TCRdb running MiXCR on the reads. The data contain about 100,000 distinct CDR3 sequences, less than 25% of them singletons. The specimen comprised PBMCs, sampled after low-dose radiotherapy plus immunotherapy. The receptors shown here come from a male donor with prostate cancer. Each CDR3 is given with its conserved first and last residue. Each record gives: clone size, V gene, J gene, D gene, CDR3 protein, CDR3 DNA. D genes are given only for firm matches. Expanded clones get a size class; other rows say once, few or many, or leave the size out.

clone size: many; V gene: TRBV10-3; J gene: TRBJ2-7; D gene: TRBD1; CDR3 protein: CAISDGQAYEQYF; CDR3 DNA: TGTGCCATCAGTGACGGACAGGCCTACGAGCAGTACTTC
clone size: -; V gene: TRBV7-6; J gene: TRBJ2-1; D gene: TRBD1; CDR3 protein: CASSLGTTGRSEQFF; CDR3 DNA: TGTGCCAGCAGCTTGGGGACGACAGGGCGCTCTGAGCAGTTCTTC
clone size: many; V gene: TRBV11-2; J gene: TRBJ2-5; D gene: -; CDR3 protein: CASSFRRSETQYF; CDR3 DNA: TGTGCCAGCAGCTTCCGCAGATCAGAGACCCAGTACTTC
clone size: -; V gene: TRBV6-5; J gene: TRBJ2-7; D gene: -; CDR3 protein: CASRPNVYEQYF; CDR3 DNA: TGTGCCAGCAGACCTAACGTTTACGAGCAGTACTTC
clone size: many; V gene: TRBV3-1; J gene: TRBJ2-3; D gene: -; CDR3 protein: CASSPPGTGYTDTQYF; CDR3 DNA: TGTGCCAGCAGCCCTCCGGGAACAGGGTACACAGATACGCAGTATTTT
clone size: few; V gene: TRBV4-1; J gene: TRBJ1-4; D gene: TRBD1; CDR3 protein: CASSRRQGDEKLFF; CDR3 DNA: TGCGCCAGCAGCCGCCGACAGGGCGATGAAAAACTGTTTTTT
clone size: many; V gene: TRBV20-1; J gene: TRBJ2-2; D gene: -; CDR3 protein: CSAGAGSNTGELFF; CDR3 DNA: TGCAGTGCAGGGGCGGGATCGAACACCGGGGAGCTGTTTTTT
clone size: many; V gene: TRBV6-2/TRBV6-3; J gene: TRBJ2-7; D gene: -; CDR3 protein: CASSYRVYYEQYF; CDR3 DNA: TGTGCCAGCAGTTATCGGGTCTACTACGAGCAGTACTTC
clone size: many; V gene: TRBV7-2; J gene: TRBJ1-1; D gene: -; CDR3 protein: CASSFAGGFMNTEAFF; CDR3 DNA: TGTGCCAGCAGCTTTGCGGGGGGATTCATGAACACTGAAGCTTTCTTT
clone size: many; V gene: TRBV20-1; J gene: TRBJ2-2; D gene: -; CDR3 protein: CSASLRENTGELFF; CDR3 DNA: TGCAGTGCTAGCTTGCGGGAGAACACCGGGGAGCTGTTTTTT
clone size: many; V gene: TRBV29-1; J gene: TRBJ2-7; D gene: -; CDR3 protein: CSVEETYEQYF; CDR3 DNA: TGCAGCGTCGAGGAAACATACGAGCAGTACTTC
clone size: many; V gene: TRBV5-1; J gene: TRBJ2-2; D gene: -; CDR3 protein: CASSLAGIRRATGELFF; CDR3 DNA: TGCGCCAGCAGCTTGGCCGGAATAAGGAGGGCCACCGGGGAGCTGTTTTTT
clone size: many; V gene: TRBV19; J gene: TRBJ2-2; D gene: TRBD2; CDR3 protein: CASSAGLNTGELFF; CDR3 DNA: TGTGCCAGTAGTGCGGGACTAAACACCGGGGAGCTGTTTTTT
clone size: -; V gene: TRBV5-1; J gene: TRBJ1-1; D gene: -; CDR3 protein: CASSSGTNTEAFF; CDR3 DNA: TGCGCCAGCAGCTCCGGGACGAACACTGAAGCTTTCTTT
clone size: many; V gene: TRBV11-2; J gene: TRBJ2-7; D gene: -; CDR3 protein: CASSLIRRPYEQYF; CDR3 DNA: TGTGCCAGCAGCTTAATTCGGAGGCCCTACGAGCAGTACTTC
clone size: few; V gene: TRBV7-9; J gene: TRBJ2-1; D gene: -; CDR3 protein: CASSDNREQFF; CDR3 DNA: TGTGCCAGCAGCGATAATCGTGAGCAGTTCTTC
clone size: -; V gene: TRBV5-1; J gene: TRBJ2-7; D gene: -; CDR3 protein: CASSWGPGVNEQYF; CDR3 DNA: TGCGCCAGCAGCTGGGGGCCTGGGGTTAACGAGCAGTACTTC
clone size: -; V gene: TRBV5-3; J gene: TRBJ2-7; D gene: -; CDR3 protein: CASSLVVGGQYEQYF; CDR3 DNA: TGTGCCAGCAGCTTAGTTGTCGGGGGGCAATACGAGCAGTACTTC
clone size: many; V gene: TRBV5-1; J gene: TRBJ1-5; D gene: TRBD1; CDR3 protein: CASSSGQGSNQPQHF; CDR3 DNA: TGCGCCAGCAGCTCCGGACAGGGCAGCAATCAGCCCCAGCATTTT
clone size: many; V gene: TRBV4-2; J gene: TRBJ1-3; D gene: -; CDR3 protein: CASSQDFRTEGNTIYF; CDR3 DNA: TGTGCCAGCAGCCAAGATTTTAGGACGGAAGGAAACACCATATATTTT
clone size: many; V gene: TRBV11-2; J gene: TRBJ2-2; D gene: -; CDR3 protein: CASSFSLGNGELFF; CDR3 DNA: TGTGCCAGCAGCTTTTCGTTAGGGAACGGGGAGCTGTTTTTT
clone size: many; V gene: TRBV20-1; J gene: TRBJ1-1; D gene: -; CDR3 protein: CSARDSREGEWTEAFF; CDR3 DNA: TGCAGTGCTAGAGATTCTCGAGAGGGAGAGTGGACTGAAGCTTTCTTT
clone size: many; V gene: TRBV2; J gene: TRBJ2-7; D gene: -; CDR3 protein: CASSISYEQYF; CDR3 DNA: TGTGCCAGCAGTATCTCCTACGAGCAGTACTTC
clone size: few; V gene: TRBV7-2; J gene: TRBJ2-3; D gene: TRBD2; CDR3 protein: CASTPGLAGGTDTQYF; CDR3 DNA: TGTGCCAGCACTCCGGGACTAGCGGGGGGCACAGATACGCAGTATTTT
clone size: many; V gene: TRBV10-1; J gene: TRBJ2-1; D gene: TRBD2; CDR3 protein: CASSEYRGGRTYNEQFF; CDR3 DNA: TGCGCCAGCAGTGAGTATCGGGGGGGTAGGACCTACAATGAGCAGTTCTTC
clone size: many; V gene: TRBV6-2/TRBV6-3; J gene: TRBJ2-1; D gene: TRBD2; CDR3 protein: CASSEVAGAYYNEQFF; CDR3 DNA: TGTGCCAGCAGTGAAGTAGCGGGGGCTTACTACAATGAGCAGTTCTTC
clone size: many; V gene: TRBV11-2; J gene: TRBJ2-3; D gene: -; CDR3 protein: CASSRLAPTSTDTQYF; CDR3 DNA: TGTGCCAGCAGCAGGCTAGCGCCGACTAGCACAGATACGCAGTATTTT
clone size: many; V gene: TRBV3-1; J gene: TRBJ2-7; D gene: -; CDR3 protein: CASSQSAYEQYF; CDR3 DNA: TGTGCCAGCAGCCAGTCGGCCTACGAGCAGTACTTC
clone size: many; V gene: TRBV7-3; J gene: TRBJ1-1; D gene: TRBD1; CDR3 protein: CASSRQGADEAFF; CDR3 DNA: TGTGCCAGCAGCCGACAGGGGGCCGATGAAGCTTTCTTT
clone size: -; V gene: TRBV10-3; J gene: TRBJ2-5; D gene: -; CDR3 protein: CAISAGKTQYF; CDR3 DNA: TGTGCCATCAGTGCGGGGAAGACCCAGTACTTC
clone size: many; V gene: TRBV7-9; J gene: TRBJ2-1; D gene: TRBD2; CDR3 protein: CASSAGRSSYNEQFF; CDR3 DNA: TGTGCCAGCAGCGCCGGGAGGAGCTCCTACAATGAGCAGTTCTTC